This TCR beta chain was obtained from a study of neoadjuvant anti-PD-1 for oral cavity cancer. This clone was observed a handful of times. These oral cavity squamous cell carcinomas were HPV-negative and locally advanced. The CDR3 covers 12 residues. The V end was cut by 10 bases, the J end by 7 bases, with 16 bases between. Germline V lookup: CDR1 ENHRY, CDR2 SYGVKD. Measured with immunoSEQ multiplex PCR; TCRdb has only the in-frame clones, and not every one. The sample includes around 17,000 clones, 60% to 80% of them seen just once. The receptor's source is a person between 40 and 85 years old with oral cavity squamous cell carcinoma. The chain links TRBV10-3 to TRBJ1-1; D possibly corresponds to TRBD1 (5 bases). This sample comprised PBMCs, obtained before nivolumab (anti-PD-1) treatment. CDR3 region: CATHDGGSEAFF. The DNA of the CDR3 is TGTGCCACCCACGACGGGGGGAGTGAAGCTTTCTTT.